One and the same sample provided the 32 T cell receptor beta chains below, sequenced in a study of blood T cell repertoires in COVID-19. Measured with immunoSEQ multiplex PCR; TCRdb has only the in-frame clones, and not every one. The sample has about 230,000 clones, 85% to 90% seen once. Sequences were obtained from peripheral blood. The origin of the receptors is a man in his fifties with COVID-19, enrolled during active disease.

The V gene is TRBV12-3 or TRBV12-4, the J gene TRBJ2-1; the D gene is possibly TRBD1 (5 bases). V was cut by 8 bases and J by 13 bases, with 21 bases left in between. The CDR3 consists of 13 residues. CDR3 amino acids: CASLPQGSAVQFF. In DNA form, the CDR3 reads TGTGCCAGCCTACCCCAGGGCAGCGCAGTACAGTTCTTC.

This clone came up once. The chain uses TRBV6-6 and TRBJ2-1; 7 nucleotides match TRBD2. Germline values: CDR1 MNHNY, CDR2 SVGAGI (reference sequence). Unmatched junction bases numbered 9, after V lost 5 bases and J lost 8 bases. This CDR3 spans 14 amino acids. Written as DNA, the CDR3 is TGTGCCAGCAGTGCCCCGGGAGGAGGGGATGAGCAGTTCTTC. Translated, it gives CASSAPGGGDEQFF.

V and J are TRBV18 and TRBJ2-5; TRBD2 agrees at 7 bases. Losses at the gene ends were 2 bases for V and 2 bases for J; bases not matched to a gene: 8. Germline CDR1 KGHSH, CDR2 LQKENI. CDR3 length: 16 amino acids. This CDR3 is CASSPLVASGQETQYF. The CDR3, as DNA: TGTGCCAGCTCACCATTAGTGGCTAGCGGACAAGAGACCCAGTACTTC.

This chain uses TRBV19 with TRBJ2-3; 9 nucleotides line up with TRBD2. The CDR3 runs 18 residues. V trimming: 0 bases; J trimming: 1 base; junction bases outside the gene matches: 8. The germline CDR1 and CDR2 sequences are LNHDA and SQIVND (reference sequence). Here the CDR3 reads CASSIEGSGSRGTDTQYF. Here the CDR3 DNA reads TGTGCCAGTAGTATAGAAGGTAGCGGGAGTCGCGGCACAGATACGCAGTATTTT.

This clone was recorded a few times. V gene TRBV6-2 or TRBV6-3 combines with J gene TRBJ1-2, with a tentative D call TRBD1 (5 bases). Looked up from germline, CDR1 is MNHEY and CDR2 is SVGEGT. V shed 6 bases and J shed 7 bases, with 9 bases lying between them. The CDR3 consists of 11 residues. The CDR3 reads CASSEGLGYTF. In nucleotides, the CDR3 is TGTGCCAGCAGCGAGGGACTTGGCTACACCTTC.

The CDR3 DNA sequence: TGTGCCAGCAGCCCGAGGACTAGCGGGAAAGAGACCCAGTACTTC. Translating it yields CASSPRTSGKETQYF. The chain employs TRBV7-2 and TRBJ2-5, with 12 nucleotides matching TRBD2. The V segment lost 5 bases and the J segment 3 bases; nucleotides outside the gene matches: 4. The CDR3 runs to 15 residues. Germline CDR1 is SGHTA and CDR2 is FQGNSA.

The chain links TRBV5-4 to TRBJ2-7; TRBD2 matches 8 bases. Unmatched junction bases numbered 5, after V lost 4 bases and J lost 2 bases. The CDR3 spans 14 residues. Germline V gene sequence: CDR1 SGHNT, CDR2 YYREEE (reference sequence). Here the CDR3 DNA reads TGTGCCAGCAGCCCCGACGGGAGGGCCTACGAGCAGTACTTC. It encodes CASSPDGRAYEQYF.

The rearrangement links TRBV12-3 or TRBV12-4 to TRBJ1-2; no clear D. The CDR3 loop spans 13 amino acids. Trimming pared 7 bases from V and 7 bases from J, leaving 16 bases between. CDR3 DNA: TGTGCCAGCACCGACGGGTTGTCAGCTGGCTACACCTTC. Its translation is CASTDGLSAGYTF.

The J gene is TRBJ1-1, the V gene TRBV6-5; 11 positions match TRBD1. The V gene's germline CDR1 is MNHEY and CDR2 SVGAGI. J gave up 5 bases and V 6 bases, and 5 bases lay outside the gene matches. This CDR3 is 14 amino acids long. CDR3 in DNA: TGTGCCAGCAGGTCCGGGACAGGGGGTACTGAAGCTTTCTTT. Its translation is CASRSGTGGTEAFF.

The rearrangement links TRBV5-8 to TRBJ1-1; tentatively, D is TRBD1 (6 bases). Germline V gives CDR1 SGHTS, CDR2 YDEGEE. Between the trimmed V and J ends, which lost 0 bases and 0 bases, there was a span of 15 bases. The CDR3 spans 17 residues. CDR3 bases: TGTGCCAGCAGCTTGGGACGGGGGGCCGGAATGAACACTGAAGCTTTCTTT. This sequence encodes CASSLGRGAGMNTEAFF.

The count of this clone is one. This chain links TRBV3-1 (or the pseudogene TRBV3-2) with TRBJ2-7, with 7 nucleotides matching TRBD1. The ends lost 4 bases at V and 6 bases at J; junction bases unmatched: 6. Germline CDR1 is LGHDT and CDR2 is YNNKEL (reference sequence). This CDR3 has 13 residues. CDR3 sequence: CASSRTGRGEQYF. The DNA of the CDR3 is TGTGCCAGCAGCCGGACAGGCCGGGGCGAGCAGTACTTC.

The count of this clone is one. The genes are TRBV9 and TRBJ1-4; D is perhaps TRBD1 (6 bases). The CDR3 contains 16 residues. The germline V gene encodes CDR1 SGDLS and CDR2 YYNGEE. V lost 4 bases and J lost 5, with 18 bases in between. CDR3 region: CASSIAATGSNEKLFF. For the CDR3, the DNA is TGTGCCAGCAGCATCGCTGCGACAGGTTCAAATGAAAAACTGTTTTTT.

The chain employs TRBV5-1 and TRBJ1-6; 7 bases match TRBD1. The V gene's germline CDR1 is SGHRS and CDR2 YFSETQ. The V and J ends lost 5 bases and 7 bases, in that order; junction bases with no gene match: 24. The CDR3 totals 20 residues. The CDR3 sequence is CASSRLYNPGQRFQNSPLHF. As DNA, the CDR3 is TGCGCCAGCAGTCGACTATATAACCCGGGACAGCGTTTTCAAAATTCACCCCTCCACTTT.

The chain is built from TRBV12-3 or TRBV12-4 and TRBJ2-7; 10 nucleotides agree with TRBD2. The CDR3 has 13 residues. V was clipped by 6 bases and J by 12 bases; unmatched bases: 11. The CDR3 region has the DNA TGTGCCAGCAGAAGGACTAGCGGCTCTCTTCTGTACTTC. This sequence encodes CASRRTSGSLLYF.

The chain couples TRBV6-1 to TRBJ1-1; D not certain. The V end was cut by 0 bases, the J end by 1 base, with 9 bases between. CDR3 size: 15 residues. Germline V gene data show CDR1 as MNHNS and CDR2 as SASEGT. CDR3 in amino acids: CASSEAGVENTEAFF. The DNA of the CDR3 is TGTGCCAGCAGTGAAGCAGGAGTAGAGAACACTGAAGCTTTCTTT.

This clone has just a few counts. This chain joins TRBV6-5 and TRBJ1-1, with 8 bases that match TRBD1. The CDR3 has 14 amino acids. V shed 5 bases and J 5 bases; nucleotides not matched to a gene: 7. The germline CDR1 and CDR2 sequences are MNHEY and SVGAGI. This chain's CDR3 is CASSQQGVETEAFF. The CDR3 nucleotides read TGTGCCAGCAGTCAACAGGGGGTGGAGACTGAAGCTTTCTTT.

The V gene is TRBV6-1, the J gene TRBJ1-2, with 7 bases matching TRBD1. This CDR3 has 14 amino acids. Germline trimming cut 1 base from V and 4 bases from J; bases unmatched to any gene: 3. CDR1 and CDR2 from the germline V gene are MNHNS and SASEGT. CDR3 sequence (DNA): TGTGCCAGCAGTGAAGATTCAGGGGGCTATGGCTACACCTTC. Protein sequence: CASSEDSGGYGYTF.

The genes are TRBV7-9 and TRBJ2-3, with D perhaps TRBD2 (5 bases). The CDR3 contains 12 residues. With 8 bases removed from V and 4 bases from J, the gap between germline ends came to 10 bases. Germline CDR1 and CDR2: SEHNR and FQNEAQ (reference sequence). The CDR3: CASGRESDTQYF. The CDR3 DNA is TGTGCCAGCGGTCGGGAATCAGATACGCAGTATTTT.

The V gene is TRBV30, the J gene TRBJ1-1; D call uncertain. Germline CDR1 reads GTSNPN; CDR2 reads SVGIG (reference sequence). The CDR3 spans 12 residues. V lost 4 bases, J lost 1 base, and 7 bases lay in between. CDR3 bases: TGTGCCTGGAATGGAGGGAACACTGAAGCTTTCTTT. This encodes CAWNGGNTEAFF.

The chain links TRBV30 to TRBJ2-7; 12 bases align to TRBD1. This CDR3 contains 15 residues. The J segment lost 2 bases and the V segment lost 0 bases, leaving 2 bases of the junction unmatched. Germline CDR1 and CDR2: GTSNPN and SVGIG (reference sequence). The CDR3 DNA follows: TGTGCCTGGAGTGTGGGACAGGGGGCGACCTACGAGCAGTACTTC. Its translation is CAWSVGQGATYEQYF. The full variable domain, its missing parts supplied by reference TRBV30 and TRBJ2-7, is SQTIHQWPATLVQPVGSPLSLECTVEGTSNPNLYWYRQAAGRGLQLLFYSVGIGQISSEVPQNLSASRPQDRQFILSSKKLLLSDSGFYLCAWSVGQGATYEQYFGPGTRLTVT.

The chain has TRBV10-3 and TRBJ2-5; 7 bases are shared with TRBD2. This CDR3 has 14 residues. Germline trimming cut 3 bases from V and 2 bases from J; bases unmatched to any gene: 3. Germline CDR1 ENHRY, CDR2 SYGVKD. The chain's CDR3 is CAISDLAGQETQYF. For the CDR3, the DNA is TGTGCCATCAGTGATTTAGCGGGTCAAGAGACCCAGTACTTC.

The CDR3: CASSQDRRQNYNQPQHF. For the CDR3, the DNA is TGCGCCAGCAGCCAAGATAGGAGACAGAATTACAATCAGCCCCAGCATTTT. The V call is TRBV4-3, the J call TRBJ1-5, with D possibly TRBD1 on 5 matching bases. This CDR3 has 17 residues. The germline V gene has CDR1 LGHNA and CDR2 YSLEER. V was trimmed by 0 bases and J by 3 bases, leaving 15 bases between them.

This CDR3 is CASSPTRPRGYGANVLTF. DNA of the CDR3: TGTGCCAGCAGCCCCACCAGACCGCGGGGGTACGGGGCCAACGTCCTGACTTTC. The gene calls are TRBV3-1 (or the pseudogene TRBV3-2) and TRBJ2-6, with 7 bases that match TRBD2. The germline V gene has CDR1 LGHDT and CDR2 YNNKEL (reference sequence). After removal of 4 bases from V and 4 bases from J, the junction contained 13 bases not matched to a gene. This CDR3 spans 18 amino acids.

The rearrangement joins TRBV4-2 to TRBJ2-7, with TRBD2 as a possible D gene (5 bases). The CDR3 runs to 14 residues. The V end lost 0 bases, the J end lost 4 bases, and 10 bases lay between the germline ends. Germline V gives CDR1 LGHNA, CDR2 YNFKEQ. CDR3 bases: TGTGCCAGCAGCCAAGATCGGGGTGTATACGAGCAGTACTTC. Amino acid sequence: CASSQDRGVYEQYF.

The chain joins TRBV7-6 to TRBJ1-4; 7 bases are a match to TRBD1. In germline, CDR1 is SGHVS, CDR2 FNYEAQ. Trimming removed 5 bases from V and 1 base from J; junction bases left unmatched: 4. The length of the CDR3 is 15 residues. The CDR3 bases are TGTGCCAGCAGCCCAAACAGGGGAACTAATGAAAAACTGTTTTTT. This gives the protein CASSPNRGTNEKLFF.

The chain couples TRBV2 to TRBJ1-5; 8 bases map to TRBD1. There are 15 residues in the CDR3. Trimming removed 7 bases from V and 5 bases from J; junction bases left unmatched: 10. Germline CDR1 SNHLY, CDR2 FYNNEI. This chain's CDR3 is CASKWGTGQYQPQHF. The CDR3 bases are TGTGCCAGCAAGTGGGGGACAGGCCAATATCAGCCCCAGCATTTT.

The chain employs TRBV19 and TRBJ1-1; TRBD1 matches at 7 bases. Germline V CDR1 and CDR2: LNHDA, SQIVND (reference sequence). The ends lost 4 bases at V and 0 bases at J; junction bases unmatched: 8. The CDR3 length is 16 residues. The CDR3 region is CASSKDRDDVNTEAFF. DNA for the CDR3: TGTGCCAGTAGTAAAGACAGGGATGACGTGAACACTGAAGCTTTCTTT.

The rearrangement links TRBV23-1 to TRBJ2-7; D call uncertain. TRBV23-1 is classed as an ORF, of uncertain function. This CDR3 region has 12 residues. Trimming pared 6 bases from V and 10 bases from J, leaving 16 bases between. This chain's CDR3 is CASSPLDTYQYF. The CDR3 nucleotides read TGCGCCAGCAGCCCCCTCGACACTTATCAGTACTTC.

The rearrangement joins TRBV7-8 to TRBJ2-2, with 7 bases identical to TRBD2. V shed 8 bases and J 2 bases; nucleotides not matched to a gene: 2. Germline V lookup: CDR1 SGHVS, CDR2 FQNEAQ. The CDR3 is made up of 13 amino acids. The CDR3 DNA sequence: TGTGCCAGCCGGGAGGTCAACACCGGGGAGCTGTTTTTT. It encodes CASREVNTGELFF. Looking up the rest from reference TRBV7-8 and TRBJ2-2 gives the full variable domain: GAGVSQSPRYKVAKRGQDVALRCDPISGHVSLFWYQQALGQGPEFLTYFQNEAQLDKSGLPSDRFFAERPEGSVSTLKIQRTQQEDSAVYLCASREVNTGELFFGEGSRLTVL.

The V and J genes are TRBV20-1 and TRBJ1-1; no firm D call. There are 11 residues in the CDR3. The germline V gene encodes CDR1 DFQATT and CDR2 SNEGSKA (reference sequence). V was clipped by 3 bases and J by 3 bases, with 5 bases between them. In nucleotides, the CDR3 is TGCAGTGCTAGTCTCCACACTGAAGCTTTCTTT. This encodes CSASLHTEAFF.

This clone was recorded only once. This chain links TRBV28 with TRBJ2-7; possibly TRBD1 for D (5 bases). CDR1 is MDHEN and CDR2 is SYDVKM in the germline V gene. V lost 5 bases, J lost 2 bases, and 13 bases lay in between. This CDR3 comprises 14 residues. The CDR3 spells CASSARVPPYEQYF. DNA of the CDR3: TGTGCCAGCAGTGCCAGGGTGCCACCCTACGAGCAGTACTTC.

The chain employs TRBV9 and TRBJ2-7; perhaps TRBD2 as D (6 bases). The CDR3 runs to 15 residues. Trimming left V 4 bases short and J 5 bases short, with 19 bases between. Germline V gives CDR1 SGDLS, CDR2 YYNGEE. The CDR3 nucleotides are TGTGCCAGCAGCCCACGACTAGAGGGTTTCCACGAGCAGTACTTC. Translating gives CASSPRLEGFHEQYF.